This T cell receptor (beta chain) was found in a study of beta chain features in type 1 diabetes. Study-wide findings and caveats: Among patients with Type 1 diabetes, TCRB CDR3s were moderately but significantly shorter in every one of the four CD4+ subsets. VDJ junctions in type 1 diabetes patients carried more deletions and fewer insertions. The influence of HLA type on TCRB rearrangement stayed undetermined.

The CDR3 length is 14 residues. In germline, CDR1 is ENHRY, CDR2 SYGVKD. Deletions cut 2 bases from V and 2 bases from J, with 8 bases between. In regard to this clone: What it binds is not known.

Expressed TCRB transcripts got sequenced, as all isolated RNA was reverse transcribed. Samples of naive, central memory and regulatory T cells yielded a mean of about 3.5 million reads. Sequencing used immunoSEQ multiplex PCR; TCRdb keeps in-frame clones, though not all of them. Of 330,000 or so clones detected, 14% appear once; the ten largest clones hold 6.7%. The sequenced sample was central memory CD4+ T cells from blood. The receptor's source is a man aged 25-45 years in good health. The chain is built from TRBV10-3 and TRBJ2-3; D unclear. The CDR3, as DNA: TGTGCCATCAGTGAGATACAGAACACAGATACGCAGTATTTT. This sequence encodes CAISEIQNTDTQYF.